Listed here are 23 T cell receptor beta chains from one sample, sequenced in a study of cytomegalovirus exposure and HLA in healthy donors. The PCR ran on 60 Vbeta and 13 Jbeta primers. The method was immunoSEQ multiplex PCR; TCRdb's version includes in-frame clones alone and lacks a portion of them. In the table there are 95,000 to 150,000 clones, 60% to 85% of which are singletons. The specimen was PBMCs. These receptors were collected from a woman aged 25 to 39 in good health and CMV-seropositive.

This clone was seen a single time. V and J are TRBV4-3 and TRBJ2-7; perhaps TRBD2 as D (5 bases). In germline, CDR1 is LGHNA, CDR2 YSLEER. The CDR3 extends over 13 amino acids. Trimming cost V 3 bases and J 5 bases, with 11 bases left between them. CDR3 protein: CASSHRVRDEQYF. As DNA, the CDR3 is TGCGCCAGCAGCCACCGGGTGCGGGACGAGCAGTACTTC.

The genes are TRBV7-2 and TRBJ2-5; no definite D call. V shed 5 bases and J shed 3 bases, with 4 bases lying between them. The CDR3 consists of 11 residues. The germline V gene encodes CDR1 SGHTA and CDR2 FQGNSA. Here the CDR3 reads CASSGKETQYF. The CDR3 nucleotides are TGTGCCAGCAGCGGCAAAGAGACCCAGTACTTC.

The V gene is TRBV25-1, the J gene TRBJ2-1; D is unresolved. The CDR3 totals 13 residues. Trimming pared 4 bases from V and 4 bases from J, leaving 8 bases between. Germline V gene sequence: CDR1 MGHDK, CDR2 SYGVNS. CDR3 coding DNA: TGTGCCAGCAGTGGGGCAGTTTACAATGAGCAGTTCTTC. Its protein product is CASSGAVYNEQFF.

The CDR3 DNA follows: TGTGCCAGTAACCCGGACAATCGGGGAAACACCATATATTTT. Translated, it gives CASNPDNRGNTIYF. The J gene is TRBJ1-3, the V gene TRBV19; possibly TRBD1 for D (5 bases). Per germline, CDR1 LNHDA and CDR2 SQIVND (reference sequence). V was shortened by 7 bases and J by 4 bases, with 14 bases between the two germline ends. The CDR3 is 14 residues long.

The chain joins TRBV2 to TRBJ2-7, with TRBD1 identical over 8 bases. The V gene end was trimmed by 3 bases and the J gene end by 5 bases; junction bases not matched to a gene: 9. Germline CDR1 and CDR2: SNHLY and FYNNEI. CDR3 length: 15 amino acids. The CDR3: CASSEDRALSNEQYF. The CDR3 DNA sequence: TGTGCCAGCAGTGAGGACAGGGCCCTCAGTAACGAGCAGTACTTC.

The chain employs TRBV9 and TRBJ2-3; TRBD1 is a possible D gene (6 bases). V was clipped by 0 bases and J by 2 bases, with 10 bases between them. The germline gives CDR1 SGDLS, CDR2 YYNGEE. The CDR3 sequence is 15 residues long. CDR3 loop: CASSVETGLTDTQYF. CDR3 nucleotide sequence: TGTGCCAGCAGCGTAGAAACAGGGCTCACAGATACGCAGTATTTT.

The chain combines TRBV30 with TRBJ2-7, with D uncertain. This CDR3 contains 12 residues. Trimming shortened V by 2 bases and J by 4 bases, and 9 bases separated the two germline ends. The germline V gene has CDR1 GTSNPN and CDR2 SVGIG (reference sequence). CDR3: CAWSWAAYEQYF. The CDR3 region has the DNA TGTGCCTGGAGTTGGGCTGCTTACGAGCAGTACTTC.

The V gene is TRBV28, the J gene TRBJ1-1; the D gene is possibly TRBD1 (5 bases). The CDR3 totals 15 residues. Germline CDR1 is MDHEN and CDR2 is SYDVKM. The V end was cut by 7 bases, the J end by 6 bases, with 21 bases between. CDR3 DNA: TGTGCCAGCACCCTATCGGGCAGGGCGGGGGCTGAAGCTTTCTTT. Its translation is CASTLSGRAGAEAFF.

The chain recombines TRBV19 with TRBJ2-5, with 9 nucleotides matching TRBD1. CDR3 length: 13 amino acids. With 5 bases clipped from V and 2 bases from J, the junction kept 0 bases outside the gene matches. CDR1 is LNHDA, CDR2 SQIVND, per germline (reference sequence). The CDR3 DNA reads TGTGCCAGTAGTGGACAGGGGCAAGAGACCCAGTACTTC. Amino acids: CASSGQGQETQYF.

V gene TRBV19 combines with J gene TRBJ1-2; 11 nucleotides match TRBD1. After removal of 5 bases from V and 6 bases from J, the junction contained 2 bases not matched to a gene. This CDR3 has 13 amino acids. CDR1 LNHDA and CDR2 SQIVND come from the germline V gene (reference sequence). The CDR3 loop is CASSWGQGDGYTF. The CDR3 nucleotides are TGTGCCAGTAGTTGGGGACAGGGGGATGGCTACACCTTC.

A single count supports this clone. V gene TRBV6-1 combines with J gene TRBJ1-4, with TRBD1 matching over 8 bases. CDR1 and CDR2 from the germline V gene are MNHNS and SASEGT. The V and J ends lost 0 bases and 7 bases, in that order; junction bases with no gene match: 13. This CDR3 has 18 amino acids. The CDR3 here is CASSEARTGTLRSEKLFF. In DNA, the CDR3 is TGTGCCAGCAGTGAAGCGAGGACAGGGACCCTACGAAGTGAAAAACTGTTTTTT.

The V gene is TRBV11-2, the J gene TRBJ2-7; 9 nucleotides line up with TRBD2. The CDR3 loop spans 16 amino acids. After removal of 3 bases from V and 2 bases from J, the junction contained 8 bases not matched to a gene. CDR1 and CDR2 from the germline V gene are SGHAT and FQNNGV. CDR3 nucleotides: TGTGCCAGCAGCTTCACTTTGACTAGCGGACCCTACGAGCAGTACTTC. Protein: CASSFTLTSGPYEQYF. Variable domain in full (rest from reference TRBV11-2 and TRBJ2-7): EAGVAQSPRYKIIEKRQSVAFWCNPISGHATLYWYQQILGQGPKLLIQFQNNGVVDDSQLPKDRFSAERLKGVDSTLKIQPAKLEDSAVYLCASSFTLTSGPYEQYFGPGTRLTVT.

The genes are TRBV7-9 and TRBJ2-1; tentative D call: TRBD2 (5 bases). CDR1 is SEHNR, CDR2 FQNEAQ, per germline (reference sequence). The CDR3 has 12 residues. V was pared by 3 bases and J by 12 bases, with 12 bases between. This chain's CDR3 is CASSFDSGVQFF. Written as DNA, the CDR3 is TGTGCCAGCAGCTTTGATTCCGGGGTGCAGTTCTTC.

The chain joins TRBV30 to TRBJ1-2; D unresolved. The CDR3 consists of 13 residues. The germline gives CDR1 GTSNPN, CDR2 SVGIG (reference sequence). The V and J ends lost 1 base and 6 bases respectively, with 12 bases between them. CDR3 DNA: TGTGCCTGGAGTGGTAACTGGCAGGATGGCTACACCTTC. Protein: CAWSGNWQDGYTF.

This clone was observed a handful of times. It may be a read error: a sequence one base away is much more abundant. The chain couples TRBV4-2 to TRBJ2-7, with 11 positions matching TRBD2. V lost 4 bases to trimming and J lost 5 bases; unmatched junction nucleotides: 13. Per the germline V gene, CDR1 is LGHNA and CDR2 is YNFKEQ. This CDR3 region has 17 residues. CDR3 bases: TGTGCCAGCAGCCCAGACCCCTCGGTAGCGGGGGGGCACGAGCAGTACTTC. Encoded protein: CASSPDPSVAGGHEQYF.

The J gene is TRBJ2-1, the V gene TRBV6-6; weak D call: TRBD2 (6 bases). This CDR3 contains 14 residues. V lost 6 bases to trimming and J lost 10 bases, with 19 bases between them. Germline values: CDR1 MNHNY, CDR2 SVGAGI (reference sequence). Written as DNA, the CDR3 is TGTGCCAGCAGCCCCTCCCACGCGGGGCTAGAGCAGTTCTTC. This gives the protein CASSPSHAGLEQFF.

This chain uses TRBV6-5 with TRBJ1-2; no clear D gene. CDR1 is MNHEY, CDR2 SVGAGI, per germline. CDR3 size: 15 residues. Trimming removed 0 bases at V and 8 bases at J, with 16 bases between. The CDR3 here is CASSYSAGPRRGYTF. CDR3 nucleotides: TGTGCCAGCAGTTACTCTGCGGGCCCTAGGAGGGGCTACACCTTC.

The chain joins TRBV5-5 to TRBJ2-7; TRBD1 agrees at 8 bases. CDR1 and CDR2 from the germline V gene are SGHKS and YYEKEE (reference sequence). The CDR3 contains 14 residues. V lost 0 bases and J lost 3; bases outside the gene matches: 2. The CDR3 bases are TGTGCCAGCAGCTTGGGGACAGGGCACTACGAGCAGTACTTC. As protein: CASSLGTGHYEQYF.

As to this clone: A junction boundary mismatches the germline segment, possibly from a read error. As DNA, the CDR3 is TGTGCTAGTGGTTTGGCCAGCCTCGGAGGGAGCACTGAAGCCTTCTTT. As protein: CASGLASLGGSTEAFF. The chain uses TRBV12-5 and TRBJ1-1; D gene uncertain. This CDR3 contains 16 residues. Germline CDR1 reads LGHNT; CDR2 reads FRNRAP.

For this clone: Other nucleotide sequences from this sample produce the same CDR3. V is TRBV18 and J is TRBJ1-1; a possible D gene is TRBD1 (6 bases). From germline, CDR1 is KGHSH and CDR2 LQKENI. The CDR3 consists of 13 residues. The ends were cut back, 3 bases at V and 1 base at J, with 6 bases in the middle. The CDR3 nucleotides are TGTGCCAGCTCACCGACAGGGAACACTGAAGCTTTCTTT. Its translation: CASSPTGNTEAFF.

This clone was counted a single time. This rearrangement joins TRBV6-6 to TRBJ2-5, with D perhaps matching TRBD1 (6 bases). The CDR3 consists of 14 residues. The V end was cut by 6 bases, the J end by 2 bases, with 13 bases between. Germline V gives CDR1 MNHNY, CDR2 SVGAGI (reference sequence). CDR3 protein: CASRNAGDQETQYF. CDR3 DNA sequence: TGTGCCAGCAGAAACGCAGGGGATCAAGAGACCCAGTACTTC.

This clone was seen just once. Other DNA sequences in the same sample also yield this CDR3. V gene TRBV9 combines with J gene TRBJ2-5; 8 bases are shared with TRBD2. Germline V gene lookup returns CDR1 SGDLS and CDR2 YYNGEE. The V and J ends lost 2 bases and 5 bases, in that order; junction bases with no gene match: 14. This CDR3 comprises 17 residues. The CDR3 spells CASSVTANGGGLETQYF. CDR3 in DNA: TGTGCCAGCAGCGTCACGGCTAATGGCGGGGGGTTGGAGACCCAGTACTTC. Full variable domain (remainder filled in from reference TRBV9 and TRBJ2-5): DSGVTQTPKHLITATGQRVTLRCSPRSGDLSVYWYQQSLDQGLQFLIQYYNGEERAKGNILERFSAQQFPDLHSELNLSSLELGDSALYFCASSVTANGGGLETQYFGPGTRLLVL.

The V and J genes are TRBV4-3 and TRBJ2-5; D gene ambiguous. The DNA matches TRBJ2-7 better at its end, which makes the J call doubtful. CDR3 length equals 14 residues. Germline loops: CDR1 LGHNA, CDR2 YSLEER. CDR3: CASSQDHGAYEQYF. CDR3 DNA: TGCGCCAGCAGCCAAGATCATGGGGCCTACGAGCAGTACTTC.